The rows below give T cell receptor beta chains drawn from one sample of a study of cytomegalovirus exposure and HLA in healthy donors. Using immunoSEQ multiplex PCR, the repertoire was profiled, and TCRdb retains in-frame clones only, with some absent. The sample includes fewer than 40,000 clones, about 70% seen only once; the top ten take 10%. The sample was PBMCs. All receptors derive from a middle-aged man in good health and CMV-seropositive. CDR3s include the opening cysteine and the closing phenylalanine or tryptophan.

j_call,v_call,cdr3_aa
TRBJ2-1,TRBV18,CASSPEAGNNEQFF
TRBJ1-1,TRBV6-5,CASTPGFPDTEAFF
TRBJ2-2,TRBV6-4,CASSSKGTGTTGELFF
TRBJ2-1,TRBV6-1,CASSERGGGSYNEQFF
TRBJ2-5,TRBV28,CASSSLTSRDMTQYF
TRBJ1-6,TRBV12-2,CASRRRQGNSPLHF
TRBJ2-2,TRBV9,CASSVVGKAGVSNTGELFF
TRBJ2-7,TRBV29-1,CSVEDTGSIGILYF
TRBJ1-2,TRBV2,CASSAGIYGYTF
TRBJ2-5,TRBV18,CASSPQGAGQETQYF
TRBJ2-5,TRBV6-5,CASGRSGETQYF
TRBJ2-7,TRBV7-8,CASSLSEALEQYF
TRBJ1-5,TRBV28,CASSPRQGNQPQHF
TRBJ2-1,TRBV11-3,CASSPGIGFRNEQFF
TRBJ1-2,TRBV19,CASSRTERIYGYTF
TRBJ2-2,TRBV23-1,CASSRRQRTGELFF
TRBJ2-6,TRBV27,CASTRDREAGANVLTF
TRBJ1-2,TRBV10-3,CAISESRGDRNYYGYTF
TRBJ2-3,TRBV2,CASSVLAGGSDTQYF
TRBJ2-1,TRBV6-5,CASSALAGGYNEQFF
TRBJ2-1,TRBV5-1,CASRAGTEAGDEQFF
TRBJ2-5,TRBV29-1,CSAGGQNQETQYF
TRBJ1-6,TRBV30,CAWSEGGGSPLHF
TRBJ1-1,TRBV9,CASSLTEAFF
TRBJ2-1,TRBV9,CASSVKMTSGIYNEQFF
TRBJ1-1,TRBV5-1,CASSFSPSGGLNTEAFF
TRBJ1-5,TRBV7-6,CASSLEPNQPQHF
TRBJ2-1,TRBV18,CASSPGQGYNEQFF
TRBJ2-7,TRBV7-9,CASSRGGEQYF
.,TRBV5-1,CASRSGWLSYEQYF
TRBJ1-2,TRBV19,CASSGTASNYGYTF
TRBJ1-1,TRBV7-2,CASSLQKLNTEAFF
TRBJ1-2,TRBV18,CASSPPDRYNYGYTF
TRBJ1-1,TRBV5-6,CASSLATKTEAFF
TRBJ2-2,TRBV15,CATSRVGVGDIGELFF
TRBJ2-5,TRBV7-6,CASRPRLAGLGETQYF
TRBJ1-2,TRBV27,CASRNPGGAGYGYTF
TRBJ2-2,TRBV13,CASSLGLGGRPRELFF
TRBJ2-7,TRBV29-1,CSGLLGQGAEQYF
TRBJ2-2,TRBV5-1,CASSLAYTGELFF
TRBJ2-5,TRBV6-4,CASSPGTGGEETQYF
TRBJ2-3,TRBV4-2,CASSQEGPVEDTQYF
TRBJ2-1,TRBV14,CASSQRLAGGFEQFF
TRBJ2-1,TRBV20-1,CSASQYNEQFF
TRBJ1-5,TRBV18,CASSRGTDQPQHF
TRBJ1-1,TRBV5-6,CASSLVGRSFTEAFF
TRBJ1-6,TRBV18,CASSSAYRGLSYNSPLHF
TRBJ2-1,TRBV7-3,CASSSGGSSYNEQFF
TRBJ2-3,TRBV7-9,CASRHPRGETDTQYF
TRBJ1-1,TRBV2,CASRGGWGGAGTEAFF
TRBJ2-1,TRBV30,CAWNRDRNYNEQFF
TRBJ2-3,TRBV11-3,CASSLGGLGDTQYF
TRBJ2-2,TRBV19,CASRWDRVTGELFF
TRBJ2-1,TRBV2,CASRGPGLAANEQFF
TRBJ2-7,TRBV6-5,CASWGLASSYEQYF
TRBJ1-4,TRBV5-1,CASSSRTPGQGEKLFF
TRBJ1-2,TRBV29-1,CSVEGSRLKNYGYTF
TRBJ2-1,TRBV4-2,CASSQEAGGPNEQFF
TRBJ2-1,TRBV2,CASRGGGSYNEQFF